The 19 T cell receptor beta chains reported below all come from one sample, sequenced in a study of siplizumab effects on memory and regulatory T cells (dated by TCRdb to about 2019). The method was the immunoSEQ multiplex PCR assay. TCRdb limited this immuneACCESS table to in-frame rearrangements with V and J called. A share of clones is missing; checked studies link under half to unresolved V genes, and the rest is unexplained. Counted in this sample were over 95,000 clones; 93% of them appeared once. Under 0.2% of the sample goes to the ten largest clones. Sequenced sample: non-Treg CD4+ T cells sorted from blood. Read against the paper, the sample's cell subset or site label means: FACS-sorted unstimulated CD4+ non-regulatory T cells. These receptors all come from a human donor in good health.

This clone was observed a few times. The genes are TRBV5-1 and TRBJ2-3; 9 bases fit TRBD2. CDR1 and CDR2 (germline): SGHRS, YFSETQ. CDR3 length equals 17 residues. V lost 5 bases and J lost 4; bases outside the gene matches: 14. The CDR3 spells CASSPSPSGGNSDTQYF. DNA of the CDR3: TGCGCCAGCAGTCCCTCCCCAAGCGGGGGGAATTCAGATACGCAGTATTTT.

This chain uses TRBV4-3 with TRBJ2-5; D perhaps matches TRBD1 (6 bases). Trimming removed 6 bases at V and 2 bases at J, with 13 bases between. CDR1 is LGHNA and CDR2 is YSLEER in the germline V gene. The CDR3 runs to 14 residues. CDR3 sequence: CASSYSGVQETQYF. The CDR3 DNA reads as TGCGCCAGCAGTTATTCAGGGGTGCAAGAGACCCAGTACTTC.

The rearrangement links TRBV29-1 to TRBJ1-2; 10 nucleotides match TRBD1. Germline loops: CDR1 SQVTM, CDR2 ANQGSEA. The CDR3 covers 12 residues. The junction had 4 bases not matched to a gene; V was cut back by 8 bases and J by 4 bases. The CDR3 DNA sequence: TGCAGCCTCTGGGACAGGGGCTATGGCTACACCTTC. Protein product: CSLWDRGYGYTF. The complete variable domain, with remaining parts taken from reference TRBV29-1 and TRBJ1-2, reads SAVISQKPSRDICQRGTSLTIQCQVDSQVTMMFWYRQQPGQSLTLIATANQGSEATYESGFVIDKFPISRPNLTFSTLTVSNMSPEDSSIYLCSLWDRGYGYTFGSGTRLTVV.

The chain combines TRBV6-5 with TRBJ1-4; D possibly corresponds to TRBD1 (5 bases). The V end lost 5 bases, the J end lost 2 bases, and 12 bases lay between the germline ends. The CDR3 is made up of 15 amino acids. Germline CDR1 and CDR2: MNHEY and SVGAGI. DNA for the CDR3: TGTGCCAGCAGTGCAACAGGCGGCACTAATGAAAAACTGTTTTTT. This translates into CASSATGGTNEKLFF.

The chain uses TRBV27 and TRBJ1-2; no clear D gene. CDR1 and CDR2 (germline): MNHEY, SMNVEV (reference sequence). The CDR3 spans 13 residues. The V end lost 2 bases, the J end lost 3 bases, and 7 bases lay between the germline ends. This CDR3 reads CASSLAADYGYTF. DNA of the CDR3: TGTGCCAGCAGTTTAGCGGCAGACTATGGCTACACCTTC.

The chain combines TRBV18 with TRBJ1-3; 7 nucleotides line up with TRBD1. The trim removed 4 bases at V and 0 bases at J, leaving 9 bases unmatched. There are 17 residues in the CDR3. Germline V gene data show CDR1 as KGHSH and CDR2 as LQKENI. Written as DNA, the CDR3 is TGTGCCAGCTCACTGTCGACAGGGACCAACTCTGGAAACACCATATATTTT. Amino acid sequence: CASSLSTGTNSGNTIYF.

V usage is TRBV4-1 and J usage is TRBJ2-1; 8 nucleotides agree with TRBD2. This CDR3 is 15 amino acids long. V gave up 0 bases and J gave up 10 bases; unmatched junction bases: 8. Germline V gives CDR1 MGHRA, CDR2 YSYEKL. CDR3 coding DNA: TGCGCCAGCAGCCAAGAAATTACTAGCGGTTGGGAGCAGTTCTTC. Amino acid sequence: CASSQEITSGWEQFF.

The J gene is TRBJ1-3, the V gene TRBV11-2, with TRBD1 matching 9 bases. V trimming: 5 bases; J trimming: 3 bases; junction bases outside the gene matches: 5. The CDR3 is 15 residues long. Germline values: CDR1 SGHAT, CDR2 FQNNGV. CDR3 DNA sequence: TGTGCCAGCAGCGCGGGACAGGGTATTGGAAACACCATATATTTT. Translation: CASSAGQGIGNTIYF.

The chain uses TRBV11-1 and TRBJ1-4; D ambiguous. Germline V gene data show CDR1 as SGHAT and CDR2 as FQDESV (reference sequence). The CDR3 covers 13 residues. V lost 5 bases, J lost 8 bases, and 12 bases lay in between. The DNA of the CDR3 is TGTGCCAGCAGCCCATCCACCGGGGAAAAACTGTTTTTT. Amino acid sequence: CASSPSTGEKLFF.

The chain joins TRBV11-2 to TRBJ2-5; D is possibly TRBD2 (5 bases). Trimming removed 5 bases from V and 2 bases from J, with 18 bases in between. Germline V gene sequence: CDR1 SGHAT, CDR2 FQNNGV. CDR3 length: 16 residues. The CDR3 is CASSPRAAAAQETQYF. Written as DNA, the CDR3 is TGTGCCAGCAGCCCGCGAGCGGCAGCGGCTCAAGAGACCCAGTACTTC.

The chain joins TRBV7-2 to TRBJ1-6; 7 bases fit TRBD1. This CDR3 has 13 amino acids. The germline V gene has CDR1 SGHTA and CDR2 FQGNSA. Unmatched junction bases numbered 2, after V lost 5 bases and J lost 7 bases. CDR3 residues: CASSGTVNSPLHF. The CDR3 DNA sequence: TGTGCCAGCAGCGGGACAGTAAATTCACCCCTCCACTTT.

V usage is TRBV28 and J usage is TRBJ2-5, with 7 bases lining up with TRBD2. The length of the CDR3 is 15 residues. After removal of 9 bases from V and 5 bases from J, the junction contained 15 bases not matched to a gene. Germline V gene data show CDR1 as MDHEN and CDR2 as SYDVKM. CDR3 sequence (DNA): TGTGCCAGTTCCGTGCAACTAGCGCGGAGTGAGACCCAGTACTTC. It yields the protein CASSVQLARSETQYF.

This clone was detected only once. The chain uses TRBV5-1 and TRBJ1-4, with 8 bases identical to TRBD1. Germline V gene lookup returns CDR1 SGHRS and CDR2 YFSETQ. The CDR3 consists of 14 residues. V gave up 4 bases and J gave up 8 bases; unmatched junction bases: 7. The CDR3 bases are TGCGCCAGCAGCGTGGACAGGGTCGAGGAAAAACTGTTTTTT. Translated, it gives CASSVDRVEEKLFF.

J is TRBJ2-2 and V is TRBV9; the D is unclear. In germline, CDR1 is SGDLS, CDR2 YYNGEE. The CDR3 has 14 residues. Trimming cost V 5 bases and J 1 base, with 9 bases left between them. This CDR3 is CASRPAGNTGELFF. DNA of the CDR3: TGTGCCAGCAGGCCAGCAGGGAACACCGGGGAGCTGTTTTTT. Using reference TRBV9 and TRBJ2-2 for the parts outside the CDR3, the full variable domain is DSGVTQTPKHLITATGQRVTLRCSPRSGDLSVYWYQQSLDQGLQFLIQYYNGEERAKGNILERFSAQQFPDLHSELNLSSLELGDSALYFCASRPAGNTGELFFGEGSRLTVL.

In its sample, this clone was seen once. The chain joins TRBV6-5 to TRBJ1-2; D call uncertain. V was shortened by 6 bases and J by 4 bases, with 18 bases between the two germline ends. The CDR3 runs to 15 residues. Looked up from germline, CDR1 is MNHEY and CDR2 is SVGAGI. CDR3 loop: CASSSRWGSGYGYTF. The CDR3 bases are TGTGCCAGCAGCTCGCGGTGGGGTTCGGGCTATGGCTACACCTTC.

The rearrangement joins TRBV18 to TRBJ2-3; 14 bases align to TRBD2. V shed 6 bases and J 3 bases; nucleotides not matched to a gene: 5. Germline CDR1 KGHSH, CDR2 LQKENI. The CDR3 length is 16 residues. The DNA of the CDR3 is TGTGCCAGCTCGGAGGGACTAGCGGGGGCAACAGATACGCAGTATTTT. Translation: CASSEGLAGATDTQYF.

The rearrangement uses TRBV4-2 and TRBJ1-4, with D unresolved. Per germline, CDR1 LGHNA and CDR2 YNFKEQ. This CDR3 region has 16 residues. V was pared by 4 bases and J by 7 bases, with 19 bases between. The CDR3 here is CASSPLSEGLGEKLFF. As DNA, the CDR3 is TGTGCCAGCAGCCCCCTCAGCGAGGGTCTGGGTGAAAAACTGTTTTTT.

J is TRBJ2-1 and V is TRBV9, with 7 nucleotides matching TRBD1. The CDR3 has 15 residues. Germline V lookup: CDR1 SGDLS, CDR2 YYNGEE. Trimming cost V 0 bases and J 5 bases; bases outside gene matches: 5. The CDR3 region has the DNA TGTGCCAGCAGCGTAGGACAGGGATCCCACAATGAGCAGTTCTTC. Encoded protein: CASSVGQGSHNEQFF.

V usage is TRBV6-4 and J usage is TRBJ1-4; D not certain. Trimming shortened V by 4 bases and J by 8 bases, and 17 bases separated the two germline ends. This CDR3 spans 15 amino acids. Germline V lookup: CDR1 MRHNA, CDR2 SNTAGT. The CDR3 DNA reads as TGTGCCAGCAGTGGGAGACCGAAACGAGGGGAAAAACTGTTTTTT. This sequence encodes CASSGRPKRGEKLFF.